This paragraph reports one T cell receptor (beta chain). Its antigen has not been determined. Per-base qualities were not stored, and no clone one base away is much larger. CDR3 length: 13 amino acids, cysteine to phenylalanine. Only CDR3 DNA remains: 39 bases, in frame from the first base. V drops 3 bases and J drops 4 bases, leaving 9 bases in between. The record originates from a study of blood T cell repertoires in COVID-19 (TCRdb year 2020). General notes on the study: The collaborator samples originated in the United States, Italy and Spain and spanned the acute and convalescent phases of COVID-19. The material from the prospective study consisted of cDNA or gDNA derived from T cells, B-cell-depleted T cells, or PBMCs. Deeply sampled blood TCRbeta repertoires from subjects exposed to, actively infected with, or recovered from COVID-19 were included in the dataset. The repertoires were made available in a free public database intended to serve as a resource for research on the immune response to SARS-CoV-2. Samples were obtained from the ongoing ImmuneRACE study (first 160 participants) and from some 1,300 subjects provided by 6 global collaborators. The sample metadata nearly always contained a de-identified subject ID, COVID-19 status, age in years and sex. Where available, HLA class I and class II types were taken from metadata supplied by the sample provider and were not determined by assay-based typing. The paper's findings and limits, for the study overall: How much clinical and demographic metadata was included differed by source and by participant, and the metadata was provided uncurated.

TCRbeta CDR3 regions were amplified from genomic DNA using the immunoSEQ Assay, a bias-controlled multiplex PCR. In the paper's pipeline: The number of nucleated cells in each sample was estimated from the amplification of reference gene primers within the assay. Sequence reads were collapsed and filtered to measure the absolute abundance of every unique TCRbeta CDR3 rearrangement. For each sample, productive Simpson clonality was calculated by taking the square root of Simpson's diversity index across productive rearrangements. Imported from immuneACCESS, the table was reduced by TCRdb to in-frame sequences with V and J called. These copies leave out some clones; in studies compared against another copy, an unresolved V gene accounts for under half, and the cause of the remainder is not known. The DNA was the basis for D and trimming; V, J and clone size are from that table. Here the sample has more than 55,000 clones; roughly 80% occur a single time. Of the sample, roughly 14% is held by the ten largest clones.

Whole blood was collected in K2EDTA tubes by collaborating institutions according to the institutions' own protocols. Collaborator samples were shipped for TCRbeta analysis as frozen whole blood, isolated PBMCs, or DNA extracted from either sample type. Material: peripheral blood. The chain is assembled from TRBV12-3 or TRBV12-4 and TRBJ1-1, with no reliable assignment of the D segment. This TCR came from a woman aged 65 to 85 with acute or convalescent COVID-19. The CDR3 is CASSFTEGTEAFF. DNA sequence: TGTGCCAGCAGTTTTACGGAGGGCACTGAAGCTTTCTTT.